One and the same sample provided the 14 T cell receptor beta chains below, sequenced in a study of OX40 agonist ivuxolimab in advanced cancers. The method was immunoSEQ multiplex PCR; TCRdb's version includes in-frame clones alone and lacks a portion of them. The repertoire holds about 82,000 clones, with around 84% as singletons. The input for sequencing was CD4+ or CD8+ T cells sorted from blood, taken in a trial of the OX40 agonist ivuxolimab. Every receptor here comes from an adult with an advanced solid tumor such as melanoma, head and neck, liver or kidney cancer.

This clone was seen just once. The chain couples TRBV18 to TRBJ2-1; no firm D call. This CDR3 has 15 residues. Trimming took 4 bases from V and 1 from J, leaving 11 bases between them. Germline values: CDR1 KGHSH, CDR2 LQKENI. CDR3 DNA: TGTGCCAGCTCACTCCCCTTCGGTTCCTACAATGAGCAGTTCTTC. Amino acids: CASSLPFGSYNEQFF. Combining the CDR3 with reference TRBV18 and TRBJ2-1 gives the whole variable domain NAGVMQNPRHLVRRRGQEARLRCSPMKGHSHVYWYRQLPEEGLKFMVYLQKENIIDESGMPKERFSAEFPKEGPSILRIQQVVRGDSAAYFCASSLPFGSYNEQFFGPGTRLTVL.

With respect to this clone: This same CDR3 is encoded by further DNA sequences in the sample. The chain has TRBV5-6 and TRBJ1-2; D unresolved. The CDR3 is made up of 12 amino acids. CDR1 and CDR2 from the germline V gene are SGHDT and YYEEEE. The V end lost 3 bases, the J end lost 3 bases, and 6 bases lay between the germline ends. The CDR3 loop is CASSSGDYGYTF. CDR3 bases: TGTGCCAGCAGCTCGGGTGACTATGGCTACACCTTC.

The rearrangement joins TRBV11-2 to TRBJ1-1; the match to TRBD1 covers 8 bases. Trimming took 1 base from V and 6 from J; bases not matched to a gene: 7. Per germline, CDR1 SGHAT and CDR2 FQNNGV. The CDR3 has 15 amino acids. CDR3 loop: CASSLAQGANAEAFF. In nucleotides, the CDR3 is TGTGCCAGCAGCTTAGCCCAGGGGGCAAACGCTGAAGCTTTCTTT.

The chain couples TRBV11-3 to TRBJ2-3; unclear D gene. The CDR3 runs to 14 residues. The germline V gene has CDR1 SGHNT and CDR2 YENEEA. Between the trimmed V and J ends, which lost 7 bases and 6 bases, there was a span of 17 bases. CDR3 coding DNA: TGTGCCAGCACCCCCTGGGATTTCAAGGATACGCAGTATTTT. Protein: CASTPWDFKDTQYF.

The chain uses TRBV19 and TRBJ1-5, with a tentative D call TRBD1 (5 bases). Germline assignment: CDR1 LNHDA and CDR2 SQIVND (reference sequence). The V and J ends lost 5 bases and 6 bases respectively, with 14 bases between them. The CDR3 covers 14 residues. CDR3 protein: CASSLGGEGQPQHF. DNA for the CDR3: TGTGCCAGTAGTCTTGGGGGAGAGGGTCAGCCCCAGCATTTT. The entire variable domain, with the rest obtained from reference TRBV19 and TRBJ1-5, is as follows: DGGITQSPKYLFRKEGQNVTLSCEQNLNHDAMYWYRQDPGQGLRLIYYSQIVNDFQKGDIAEGYSVSREKKESFPLTVTSAQKNPTAFYLCASSLGGEGQPQHFGDGTRLSIL.

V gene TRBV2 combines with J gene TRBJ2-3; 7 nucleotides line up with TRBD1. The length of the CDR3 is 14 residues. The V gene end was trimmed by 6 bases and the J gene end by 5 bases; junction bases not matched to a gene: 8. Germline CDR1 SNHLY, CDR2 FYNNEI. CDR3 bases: TGTGCCAGCAGCAAAGGGGGCACGGGAGATACGCAGTATTTT. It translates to CASSKGGTGDTQYF.

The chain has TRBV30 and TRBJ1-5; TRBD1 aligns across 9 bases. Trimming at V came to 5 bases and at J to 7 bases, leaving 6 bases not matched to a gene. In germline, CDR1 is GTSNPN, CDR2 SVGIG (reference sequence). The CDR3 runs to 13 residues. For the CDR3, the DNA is TGTGCCTGGGCCGACAGGGGGGGACAGCCCCAGCATTTT. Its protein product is CAWADRGGQPQHF.

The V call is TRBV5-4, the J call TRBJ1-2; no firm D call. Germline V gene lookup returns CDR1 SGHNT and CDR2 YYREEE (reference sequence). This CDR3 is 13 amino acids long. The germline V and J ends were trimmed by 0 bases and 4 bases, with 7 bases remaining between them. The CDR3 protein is CASSLAGSYGYTF. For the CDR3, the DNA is TGTGCCAGCAGCTTGGCAGGATCCTATGGCTACACCTTC.

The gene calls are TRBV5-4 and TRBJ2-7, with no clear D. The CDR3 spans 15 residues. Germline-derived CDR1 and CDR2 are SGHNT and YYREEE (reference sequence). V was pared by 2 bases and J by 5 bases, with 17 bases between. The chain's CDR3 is CASSFWGKAIHEQYF. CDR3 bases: TGTGCCAGCAGCTTTTGGGGTAAGGCGATCCACGAGCAGTACTTC.

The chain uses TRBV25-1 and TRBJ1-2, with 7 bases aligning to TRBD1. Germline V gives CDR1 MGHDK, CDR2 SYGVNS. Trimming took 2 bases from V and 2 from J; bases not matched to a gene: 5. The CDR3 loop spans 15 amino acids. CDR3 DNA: TGTGCCAGCAGTGAACTCAGGGGGGCAAACTATGGCTACACCTTC. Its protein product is CASSELRGANYGYTF.

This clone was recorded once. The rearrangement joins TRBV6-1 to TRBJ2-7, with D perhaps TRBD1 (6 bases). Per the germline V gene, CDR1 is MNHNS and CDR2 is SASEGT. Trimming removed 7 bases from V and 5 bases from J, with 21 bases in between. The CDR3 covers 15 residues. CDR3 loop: CASTNPRGSGDEQYF. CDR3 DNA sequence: TGTGCCAGCACCAACCCAAGGGGGTCTGGCGACGAGCAGTACTTC.

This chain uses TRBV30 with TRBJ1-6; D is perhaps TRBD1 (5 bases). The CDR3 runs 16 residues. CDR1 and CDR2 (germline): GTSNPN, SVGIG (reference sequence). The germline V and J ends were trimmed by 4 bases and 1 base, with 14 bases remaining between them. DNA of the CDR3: TGTGCCTGGAACCGCAGGGAAGGGTCCTATAATTCACCCCTCCACTTT. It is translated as CAWNRREGSYNSPLHF.

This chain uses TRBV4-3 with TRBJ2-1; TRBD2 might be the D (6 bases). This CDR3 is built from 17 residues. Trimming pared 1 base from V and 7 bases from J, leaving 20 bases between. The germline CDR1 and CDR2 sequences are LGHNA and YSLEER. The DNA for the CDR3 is TGCGCCAGCAGCCAAGTCCGGGGCGGGACCGGGGAGAATGAGCAGTTCTTC. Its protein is CASSQVRGGTGENEQFF.

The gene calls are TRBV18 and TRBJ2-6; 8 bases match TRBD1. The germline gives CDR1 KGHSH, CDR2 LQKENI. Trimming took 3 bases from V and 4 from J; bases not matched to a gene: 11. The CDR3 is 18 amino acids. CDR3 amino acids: CASSPRTGSLSGANVLTF. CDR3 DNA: TGTGCCAGCTCACCGCGGACAGGGAGTTTGTCCGGGGCCAACGTCCTGACTTTC.